The 10 T cell receptor beta chains given below trace back to one sample, sequenced in a study of blood T cells in healthy people across ages. Combining a sample-barcoded 5' primer with a J-beta primer mix, a second PCR ran for 7 to 11 cycles. TCRdb recomputed calls from the 5' RACE reads with MiXCR, one row per CDR3 protein. The sample has around 1,500,000 distinct CDR3 sequences, approximately 38% seen once. Material: blood. These receptors all come from a young woman in good health.

Details on this clonotype: One end of the junction is discordant with germline, which a read error may explain. The chain links TRBV7-2 to TRBJ2-7; the D gene is possibly TRBD2 (5 bases). The CDR3 is made up of 16 amino acids. Germline CDR1 and CDR2: SGHTA and FQGNSA. CDR3 amino acids: CASSLARVKPSDEQYF. The CDR3 DNA is TGTGCCAGCAGCTTAGCGCGGGTCAAGCCCTCCGACGAGCAGTACTTC. Drawing the rest from reference TRBV7-2 and TRBJ2-7, the complete variable domain is GAGVSQSPSNKVTEKGKDVELRCDPISGHTALYWYRQSLGQGLEFLIYFQGNSAPDKSGLPSDRFSAERTGGSVSTLTIQRTQQEDSAVYLCASSLARVKPSDEQYFGPGTRLTVT.

The J gene is TRBJ1-2, the V gene TRBV7-2; the D is unclear. V lost 5 bases, J lost 5 bases, and 15 bases lay in between. Germline lookup yields CDR1 SGHTA and CDR2 FQGNSA. CDR3 length: 14 amino acids. CDR3 region: CASSPITVRYGYTF. The CDR3 DNA reads TGTGCCAGCAGCCCTATAACAGTTCGGTATGGCTACACCTTC.

This clonotype has just a few counts. CDR3 amino acids: CASSTSGGAFIQETQYF. The CDR3, as DNA: TGTGCCAGCAGCACTAGCGGGGGGGCCTTTATACAAGAGACCCAGTACTTC. This chain joins TRBV3-1 and TRBJ2-5, with TRBD2 matching over 13 bases. Germline V lookup: CDR1 LGHDT, CDR2 YNNKEL (reference sequence). With 5 bases clipped from V and 2 bases from J, the junction kept 8 bases outside the gene matches. This CDR3 spans 17 amino acids.

V is TRBV10-3 and J is TRBJ2-7; 7 bases are shared with TRBD1. The CDR3 loop spans 15 amino acids. Losses at the gene ends were 8 bases for V and 4 bases for J; bases not matched to a gene: 14. Germline V gene lookup returns CDR1 ENHRY and CDR2 SYGVKD. The CDR3 sequence is CAIGGPTGTKYEQYF. CDR3 coding DNA: TGTGCCATCGGTGGCCCGACAGGGACAAAGTACGAGCAGTACTTC.

The chain carries TRBV20-1 and TRBJ2-7; 7 bases are a match to TRBD2. The CDR3 loop spans 14 amino acids. The germline V gene encodes CDR1 DFQATT and CDR2 SNEGSKA (reference sequence). V shed 6 bases, J shed 1 base, and the junction held 9 bases outside the gene matches. This CDR3 is CSAEGLADSYEQYF. DNA of the CDR3: TGCAGTGCGGAGGGGCTAGCGGATTCCTACGAGCAGTACTTC.

This rearrangement joins TRBV27 to TRBJ2-5; 10 bases map to TRBD2. CDR1 is MNHEY, CDR2 SMNVEV, per germline (reference sequence). CDR3 length equals 18 residues. The ends lost 5 bases at V and 4 bases at J; junction bases unmatched: 16. The CDR3 nucleotides read TGTGCCAGCAGTCTCTCAAAGCGGCTAGCGGGAGAGGGAGAGACCCAGTACTTC. Protein product: CASSLSKRLAGEGETQYF.

The V and J genes are TRBV7-8 and TRBJ2-7, with TRBD2 as a possible D gene (5 bases). The germline V gene has CDR1 SGHVS and CDR2 FQNEAQ. The V end was cut by 2 bases, the J end by 4 bases, with 15 bases between. The CDR3 extends over 15 amino acids. The CDR3 here is CASSLMDSAKYEQYF. Here the CDR3 DNA reads TGTGCCAGCAGCTTAATGGACTCAGCAAAGTACGAGCAGTACTTC.

A few counts support this clonotype. The chain employs TRBV21-1 and TRBJ2-4. The DNA end favors TRBJ2-7, so the J call may be wrong. TRBV21-1 is a pseudogene segment. This CDR3 has 18 amino acids. The CDR3 nucleotides read TGTGCCAGCAGCAAAGGCTCTTGGGACCAGAAAACGATATACGAGCAGTACTTC. This encodes CASSKGSWDQKTIYEQYF.

The genes are TRBV6-1 and TRBJ1-2, with a weak D call TRBD1 (6 bases). This CDR3 contains 16 residues. Germline CDR1 MNHNS, CDR2 SASEGT. The V and J ends lost 6 bases and 7 bases respectively, with 24 bases between them. The CDR3 protein is CASSVFLQGGMSGYTF. In DNA, the CDR3 is TGTGCCAGCAGCGTATTCCTACAGGGAGGTATGAGTGGCTACACCTTC.

Only a few counts were recorded for this clonotype. V usage is TRBV20-1 and J usage is TRBJ1-1; D remains ambiguous. The CDR3 is 11 amino acids. Germline CDR1 reads DFQATT; CDR2 reads SNEGSKA (reference sequence). The CDR3 protein is CSARANTEAFF. CDR3 nucleotide sequence: TGCAGCGCCCGGGCGAACACTGAAGCTTTCTTT.